The 2 T cell receptor beta chains in this list originate from one sample, sequenced in a study of OX40 agonist ivuxolimab in advanced cancers. This table comes from immunoSEQ multiplex PCR, and its TCRdb copy is limited to in-frame clones, with some not included. This sample has around 74,000 clones; roughly nine tenths occur once, and the top ten carry less than 3%. Sequenced here: CD4+ or CD8+ T cells sorted from blood, sampled in a trial of the OX40 agonist ivuxolimab. These receptor sequences come from an adult with an advanced solid tumor such as melanoma, head and neck, liver or kidney cancer.

In nucleotides, the CDR3 is TGTGCCAGCAGCTCCGATACAGGGAGTCAAGAGACCCAGTACTTC. Residues: CASSSDTGSQETQYF. The chain combines TRBV7-8 with TRBJ2-5; D possibly corresponds to TRBD1 (6 bases). V gave up 4 bases and J gave up 2 bases, with 14 bases separating them. This CDR3 comprises 15 residues. Germline CDR1 is SGHVS and CDR2 is FQNEAQ.

This clone was picked up one time. The chain employs TRBV14 and TRBJ2-3; maybe TRBD2 (5 bases). CDR1 and CDR2 from the germline V gene are SGHDN and FVKESK. V lost 1 base to trimming and J lost 5 bases, with 19 bases between them. The CDR3 runs 17 residues. In nucleotides, the CDR3 is TGTGCCAGCAGCCAAGGTTTTTCGGGGAAAGGTGGAGATACGCAGTATTTT. Translating gives CASSQGFSGKGGDTQYF.